This TCR beta chain came from a study of blood T cell repertoires in COVID-19 (dated by TCRdb to about 2020). Describing the broader study: Samples from collaborators originated in the United States, Italy and Spain and spanned both the acute and convalescent phases of COVID-19. The prospective study material was composed of cDNA or gDNA derived from T cells, B-cell-depleted T cells, or PBMCs. Deeply sampled blood TCRbeta repertoires from subjects exposed to, actively infected with, or recovered from COVID-19 were included in the dataset. The repertoires were released in a freely available public database meant as a resource for research on the immune response to SARS-CoV-2. Samples came from the ongoing ImmuneRACE study (first 160 participants) plus 1,254 subjects from 6 global collaborators. The sample metadata nearly always contained a de-identified subject ID, COVID-19 status, age in years and sex. HLA class I and class II types, where available, came from metadata supplied by the sample provider rather than from assay-based typing. What the study reported, not specific to this receptor: Clinical and demographic metadata were provided uncurated, with the amount varying by source and participant.

Sequences LNHDA (CDR1) and SQIVND (CDR2) are obtained from the germline V gene (reference sequence). V is clipped by 5 bases and J by 1 base, and the sequence between their germline boundaries is 14 bases long. The CDR3, from cysteine to phenylalanine, totals 15 residues. Of the read, only the CDR3 DNA is kept; its 45 bases are in frame from base 1. TCRbeta CDR3 regions were amplified from genomic DNA using the immunoSEQ Assay, a bias-controlled multiplex PCR. Concerning the study's data processing: The number of nucleated cells in each sample was estimated from the amplification of reference gene primers within the assay. To quantify the absolute abundance of each unique TCRbeta CDR3 rearrangement, sequence reads were collapsed and filtered. For each sample, productive Simpson clonality was calculated as the square root of Simpson's diversity index across productive rearrangements. TCRdb provides this immuneACCESS table in a form limited to in-frame rearrangements. Some clones are lacking; in checked studies, under half of them reflect an unresolved V gene, and why the rest are absent is not known. V, J and clone size reflect that table, while D and trimming were determined from the DNA. The sample yields roughly 480,000 clones; 89% were counted once. Over 0.7% of the sample comes from the top ten.

One collaborating source in Seattle enrolled patients during active infection and followed them longitudinally through the course of disease. Each collaborating institution followed its own protocols to collect whole blood in K2EDTA tubes. Collaborator samples were shipped for TCRbeta analysis as frozen whole blood, isolated PBMCs, or DNA extracted from either sample type. As regards this clone: What antigen it recognizes has not been identified. Within one base of it there is no much larger clone, and no base qualities were kept.

The chain uses TRBV19 and TRBJ1-1; the D gene is possibly TRBD1, with 5 bases matching. The sequence was collected from a man aged 18 to 29 with COVID-19, enrolled during active disease. Sequencing was performed on peripheral blood. The DNA sequence is TGTGCCAGTAGTCGCGGGGGTTACAAGAACACTGAAGCTTTCTTT. This gives the protein CASSRGGYKNTEAFF. With the rest looked up from the reference TRBV19 and TRBJ1-1 genes rather than sequenced, the full variable domain is DGGITQSPKYLFRKEGQNVTLSCEQNLNHDAMYWYRQDPGQGLRLIYYSQIVNDFQKGDIAEGYSVSREKKESFPLTVTSAQKNPTAFYLCASSRGGYKNTEAFFGQGTRLTVV.